The 13 T cell receptor beta chains below all came from one sample that was sequenced in a study of blood T cell repertoires in COVID-19. Sequencing used immunoSEQ multiplex PCR; TCRdb keeps in-frame clones, though not all of them. The sample lists around 220,000 clones, approximately 87% occurring once. Sequencing was done on a sample of peripheral blood. These receptors were taken from a woman aged 50 to 60 with acute or convalescent COVID-19.

This sequence joins TRBV27 and TRBJ2-7, with a possible D match to TRBD2 (6 bases). V gave up 5 bases and J gave up 1 base, with 15 bases separating them. In germline, CDR1 is MNHEY, CDR2 SMNVEV (reference sequence). The CDR3 contains 15 residues. The CDR3 sequence: CASSPLGGGSYEQYF. CDR3 DNA sequence: TGTGCCAGCAGTCCCCTGGGGGGAGGATCCTACGAGCAGTACTTC.

This clone appeared once. The chain carries TRBV15 and TRBJ1-2; 7 bases map to TRBD1. The CDR3 is 15 amino acids. Trimming cost V 4 bases and J 4 bases; bases outside gene matches: 9. Germline values: CDR1 LNHNV, CDR2 YYDKDF (reference sequence). CDR3 sequence (DNA): TGTGCCACCAGCATCGGACAGGCCTCCATCTATGGCTACACCTTC. Residues: CATSIGQASIYGYTF.

This rearrangement joins TRBV6-5 to TRBJ2-3; 7 nucleotides line up with TRBD1. The CDR3 totals 13 residues. V shed 5 bases and J 11 bases; nucleotides not matched to a gene: 10. The germline V gene has CDR1 MNHEY and CDR2 SVGAGI. The CDR3, as DNA: TGTGCCAGCAGTCTGACGACAGGGTCAGGGCAGTATTTT. Encoded protein: CASSLTTGSGQYF.

The chain carries TRBV6-1 and TRBJ2-7; weak D call: TRBD2 (5 bases). The CDR3 has 11 amino acids. Germline CDR1 and CDR2: MNHNS and SASEGT. V was cut by 2 bases and J by 8 bases, with 7 bases left in between. The CDR3 nucleotides are TGTGCCAGCAGTGAAAGCGGTAAGCAGTACTTC. It specifies CASSESGKQYF.

The chain combines TRBV3-1 (or the pseudogene TRBV3-2) with TRBJ2-1; a weak D match, TRBD1 (6 bases). V was shortened by 4 bases and J by 4 bases, with 14 bases between the two germline ends. Germline loops: CDR1 LGHDT, CDR2 YNNKEL (reference sequence). This CDR3 is 15 amino acids long. The CDR3 DNA is TGTGCCAGCAGCCCTTGGGACACCGCGTACAATGAGCAGTTCTTC. This sequence encodes CASSPWDTAYNEQFF.

This chain uses TRBV9 with TRBJ2-3; no clear D. CDR3 length: 16 amino acids. Germline V gene lookup returns CDR1 SGDLS and CDR2 YYNGEE. V lost 0 bases and J lost 1, with 12 bases in between. CDR3 bases: TGTGCCAGCAGCGTAGCCCCGAGCGACGGCACAGATACGCAGTATTTT. It is translated as CASSVAPSDGTDTQYF.

V and J are TRBV18 and TRBJ1-5; 8 bases are a match to TRBD1. Trimming removed 5 bases from V and 5 bases from J; junction bases left unmatched: 5. Germline values: CDR1 KGHSH, CDR2 LQKENI. The CDR3 is 14 amino acids. The CDR3 spells CASSAQGVDQPQHF. CDR3 DNA sequence: TGTGCCAGCTCAGCACAGGGGGTCGATCAGCCCCAGCATTTT.

A single count supports this clone. The chain recombines TRBV11-3 with TRBJ2-2, with D unclear. CDR3 length: 13 amino acids. From germline, CDR1 is SGHNT and CDR2 YENEEA. V was clipped by 7 bases and J by 2 bases, with 8 bases between them. The CDR3 DNA follows: TGTGCCAGCACCCCAGGAAACACCGGGGAGCTGTTTTTT. Residues: CASTPGNTGELFF.

The chain recombines TRBV14 with TRBJ2-1, with 8 nucleotides matching TRBD2. CDR3 size: 15 residues. Trimming cost V 5 bases and J 5 bases; bases outside gene matches: 8. CDR1 and CDR2 (germline): SGHDN, FVKESK. CDR3 sequence reads: CASSVSGRRDNEQFF. CDR3 sequence (DNA): TGTGCCAGCAGCGTAAGCGGGAGAAGGGACAATGAGCAGTTCTTC.

The rearrangement joins TRBV30 to TRBJ2-1; 8 bases line up with TRBD2. CDR1 and CDR2 (germline): GTSNPN, SVGIG (reference sequence). This CDR3 comprises 12 residues. CDR3 residues: CGVGGAYNEQFF. The CDR3, as DNA: TGTGGGGTCGGGGGGGCCTACAATGAGCAGTTCTTC.

This clone was seen only once. CDR3 loop: CASSTGAGELFF. The CDR3 region has the DNA TGTGCCAGCAGCACAGGGGCCGGGGAGCTGTTTTTT. The chain carries TRBV5-4 and TRBJ2-2; TRBD1 agrees at 7 bases. The CDR3 spans 12 residues. Trimming removed 4 bases from V and 6 bases from J; junction bases left unmatched: 0. The germline gives CDR1 SGHNT, CDR2 YYREEE (reference sequence). Filled out from reference TRBV5-4 and TRBJ2-2, the complete variable domain reads ETGVTQSPTHLIKTRGQQVTLRCSSQSGHNTVSWYQQALGQGPQFIFQYYREEENGRGNFPPRFSGLQFPNYSSELNVNALELDDSALYLCASSTGAGELFFGEGSRLTVL.

V usage is TRBV11-2 and J usage is TRBJ2-7, with 9 bases fitting TRBD2. The CDR3 is 13 residues long. CDR1 SGHAT and CDR2 FQNNGV come from the germline V gene. V shed 3 bases and J 4 bases; nucleotides not matched to a gene: 1. CDR3 loop: CASSFSGSYEQYF. The CDR3 DNA reads TGTGCCAGCAGCTTTAGCGGGAGTTACGAGCAGTACTTC.

In DNA, the CDR3 is TGTGCCAGCAGCGGAGACAGGTACCAAGAGACCCAGTACTTC. Translation: CASSGDRYQETQYF. The chain uses TRBV9 and TRBJ2-5; D possibly corresponds to TRBD1 (6 bases). Germline V CDR1 and CDR2: SGDLS, YYNGEE. Trimming removed 3 bases from V and 0 bases from J, with 9 bases in between. CDR3 length: 14 residues.